This T cell receptor (beta chain) was profiled in a study of radiation and T cells in renal cell carcinoma. Broader study findings: Pretreatment tumor biopsies were lacking, so baseline clonotypes are unknown. From baseline, blood top tumor clonotypes peaked at 2 weeks post-radiation.

For this clone: Its antigen is not known.

Only in-frame clones appear in the TCRdb table, and some are missing; sequencing was by immunoSEQ multiplex PCR. The sample carries roughly 92,000 clones, approximately 82% recorded once. Documented time point: blood 4 weeks post-SBRT, at nephrectomy. Treatment given: 15 Gy SBRT to primary tumor, nephrectomy 4 weeks later. Nephrectomy followed 15 Gy stereotactic body radiation by 4 weeks. Clear cell pathology was present in this patient's renal cell carcinoma. The receptor was isolated from a man in his fifties or sixties with renal cell carcinoma. This specimen was blood, taken from a patient whose treatment included radiotherapy and nephrectomy.

CDR3 sequence reads: CASSAERDMNTEAFF. In DNA form, the CDR3 reads TGTGCCAGCTCCGCGGAGAGAGACATGAACACTGAAGCTTTCTTT. The V and J genes are TRBV6-6 and TRBJ1-1, with D unresolved. CDR3 length: 15 residues. Germline CDR1 MNHNY, CDR2 SVGAGI (reference sequence). V shed 8 bases and J shed 0 bases, with 16 bases lying between them.